This T cell receptor (beta chain) was identified in a study of T cell changes during pregnancy in multiple sclerosis. Clones were sequenced by immunoSEQ multiplex PCR, and TCRdb holds only the in-frame ones, with some missing. The sample yields tens of thousands of clones, 90% to 95% seen once. The CDR3 runs 15 residues. Unmatched junction bases numbered 9, after V lost 6 bases and J lost 5 bases. Per the germline V gene, CDR1 is SNHLY and CDR2 is FYNNEI. This clonotype originated in a female donor with multiple sclerosis, enrolled in a pregnancy study. The chain carries TRBV2 and TRBJ2-7; 11 bases match TRBD1. The sequenced sample was CD8+ T cells from peripheral blood mononuclear cells, obtained in the first trimester of pregnancy. CDR3 bases: TGTGCCAGCAGGCCCCGGACAGGGGGCCTCCACGAGCAGTACTTC. The encoded protein is CASRPRTGGLHEQYF. The variable domain in full, completed from reference TRBV2 and TRBJ2-7, reads EPEVTQTPSHQVTQMGQEVILRCVPISNHLYFYWYRQILGQKVEFLVSFYNNEISEKSEIFDDQFSVERPDGSNFTLKIRSTKLEDSAMYFCASRPRTGGLHEQYFGPGTRLTVT.